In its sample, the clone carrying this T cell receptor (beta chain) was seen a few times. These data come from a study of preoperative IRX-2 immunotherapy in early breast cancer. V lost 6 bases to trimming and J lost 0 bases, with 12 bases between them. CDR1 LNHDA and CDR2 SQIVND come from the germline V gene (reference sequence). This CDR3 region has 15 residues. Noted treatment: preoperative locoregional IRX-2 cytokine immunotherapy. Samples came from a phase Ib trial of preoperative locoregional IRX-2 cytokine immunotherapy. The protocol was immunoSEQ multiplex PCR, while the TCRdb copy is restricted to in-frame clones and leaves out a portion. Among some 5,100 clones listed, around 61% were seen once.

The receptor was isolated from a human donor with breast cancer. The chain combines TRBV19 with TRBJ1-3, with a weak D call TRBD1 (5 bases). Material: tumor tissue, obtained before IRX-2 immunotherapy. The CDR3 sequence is CASRGLQDSGNTIYF. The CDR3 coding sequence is TGTGCCAGTAGGGGACTTCAAGACTCTGGAAACACCATATATTTT.